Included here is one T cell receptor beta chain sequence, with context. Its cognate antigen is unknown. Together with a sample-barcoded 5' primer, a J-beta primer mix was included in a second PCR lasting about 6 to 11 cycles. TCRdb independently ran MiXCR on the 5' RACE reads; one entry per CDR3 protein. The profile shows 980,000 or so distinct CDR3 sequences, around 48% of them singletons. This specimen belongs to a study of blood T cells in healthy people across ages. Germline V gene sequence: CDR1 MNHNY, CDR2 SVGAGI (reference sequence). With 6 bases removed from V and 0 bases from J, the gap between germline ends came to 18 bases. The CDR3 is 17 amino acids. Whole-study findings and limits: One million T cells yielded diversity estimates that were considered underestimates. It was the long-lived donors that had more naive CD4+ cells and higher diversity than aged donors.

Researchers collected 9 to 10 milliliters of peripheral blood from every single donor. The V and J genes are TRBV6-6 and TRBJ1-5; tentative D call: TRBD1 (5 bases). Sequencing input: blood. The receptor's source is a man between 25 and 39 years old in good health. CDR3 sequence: CASSSGTASYSNQPQHF. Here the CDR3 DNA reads TGTGCCAGCAGCTCCGGGACGGCATCTTATAGCAATCAGCCCCAGCATTTT.